The 13 T cell receptor beta chains in this list originate from one sample, sequenced in a study of T cells after yellow fever vaccination (dated by TCRdb to about 2019). The library was built by means of 5' RACE. The sample was run on an Illumina NovaSeq 6000. The public reads were run again by TCRdb, first through fastp at Q25 and then through MiXCR, and only productive beta chains were kept. Rows with a matching CDR3 protein are joined into one entry that keeps the most common DNA and genes. This sample has a few hundred thousand distinct CDR3 sequences in its table, and under 20% of those were observed once. Roughly 19% of the sample rests with the top ten. The treatment or condition label, as the study defines it: live attenuated yellow fever vaccine strain. The sequencing here drew on PBMCs, taken before the yellow fever booster vaccination. These TCRs come from a man between 18 and 35 years old who received the YFV17D yellow fever vaccine.

CDR3 sequence reads: CASSLLGPNTEAFF. The CDR3 bases are TGTGCCAGCAGCCTCCTAGGGCCGAACACTGAAGCTTTCTTT. The chain employs TRBV7-6 and TRBJ1-1; D is ambiguous. The V gene's germline CDR1 is SGHVS and CDR2 FNYEAQ. The ends were cut back, 5 bases at V and 1 base at J, with 11 bases in the middle. The CDR3 covers 14 residues. The full variable domain, with the rest looked up from reference TRBV7-6 and TRBJ1-1, is GAGVSQSPRYKVTKRGQDVALRCDPISGHVSLYWYRQALGQGPEFLTYFNYEAQQDKSGLPNDRFSAERPEGSISTLTIQRTEQRDSAMYRCASSLLGPNTEAFFGQGTRLTVV.

The chain has TRBV12-3 or TRBV12-4 and TRBJ1-5; 7 bases are a match to TRBD1. The CDR3 has 15 amino acids. Losses at the gene ends were 5 bases for V and 2 bases for J; bases not matched to a gene: 6. The CDR3 coding sequence is TGTGCCAGCAGTCAACAGGGGACGGGCAATCAGCCCCAGCATTTT. It translates to CASSQQGTGNQPQHF.

This clonotype showed up just a few times. This rearrangement joins TRBV19 to TRBJ1-1; 11 bases align to TRBD1. Trimming removed 10 bases from V and 6 bases from J; junction bases left unmatched: 7. The CDR3 runs 13 residues. From germline, CDR1 is LNHDA and CDR2 SQIVND (reference sequence). The CDR3 sequence: CATRRGQGAEAFF. The CDR3 bases are TGTGCCACCCGAAGGGGACAGGGGGCTGAAGCTTTCTTT. The full variable domain, completed using reference TRBV19 and TRBJ1-1, is DGGITQSPKYLFRKEGQNVTLSCEQNLNHDAMYWYRQDPGQGLRLIYYSQIVNDFQKGDIAEGYSVSREKKESFPLTVTSAQKNPTAFYLCATRRGQGAEAFFGQGTRLTVV.

A few counts support this clonotype. The rearrangement uses TRBV7-7 and TRBJ2-1, with TRBD1 as a possible D gene (5 bases). Trimming stripped 1 base from V and 7 bases from J, with 17 bases between. The CDR3 totals 16 residues. Germline CDR1 and CDR2: SSHAT and FNYEAQ (reference sequence). CDR3 sequence reads: CASSLVVGAKGNEQFF. The CDR3 DNA sequence: TGTGCCAGCAGCTTAGTGGTTGGGGCCAAGGGAAATGAGCAGTTCTTC.

The chain recombines TRBV9 with TRBJ2-6, with a weak D call TRBD2 (6 bases). This CDR3 has 17 residues. Trimming removed 2 bases at V and 2 bases at J, with 14 bases between. The germline gives CDR1 SGDLS, CDR2 YYNGEE. In DNA form, the CDR3 reads TGTGCCAGCAGCGTCACGCCGGGGGTGACTGGGGCCAACGTCCTGACTTTC. It encodes CASSVTPGVTGANVLTF.

This clonotype occurred many times. The chain couples TRBV20-1 to TRBJ2-1; D might be TRBD2 (6 bases). Trimming took 2 bases from V and 8 from J, leaving 7 bases between them. The CDR3 length is 11 residues. Germline V lookup: CDR1 DFQATT, CDR2 SNEGSKA (reference sequence). This CDR3 reads CSARREDEQFF. The CDR3 nucleotides are TGCAGTGCTAGAAGGGAGGATGAGCAGTTCTTC.

This chain links TRBV28 with TRBJ1-5; D not resolved. Germline V CDR1 and CDR2: MDHEN, SYDVKM. V gave up 5 bases and J gave up 4 bases, with 15 bases separating them. This CDR3 contains 15 residues. CDR3 residues: CASSPPTDGNQPQHF. The CDR3 DNA reads TGTGCCAGCAGTCCCCCTACGGACGGGAATCAGCCCCAGCATTTT.

This clonotype was seen only once. The chain combines TRBV7-9 with TRBJ2-1; tentatively, D is TRBD1 (5 bases). The V and J ends lost 0 bases and 5 bases respectively, with 11 bases between them. This CDR3 has 15 amino acids. Germline V CDR1 and CDR2: SEHNR, FQNEAQ (reference sequence). The CDR3 spells CASSLAQGVDNEQFF. The CDR3 coding sequence is TGTGCCAGCAGCTTAGCCCAGGGCGTAGACAATGAGCAGTTCTTC.

This chain uses TRBV7-3 with TRBJ2-1; 7 nucleotides line up with TRBD2. The CDR3 has 15 residues. Germline V gives CDR1 SGHTA, CDR2 FQGTGA. The V segment lost 1 base and the J segment 5 bases; nucleotides outside the gene matches: 5. CDR3 sequence: CASSLRRGRDNEQFF. As DNA, the CDR3 is TGTGCCAGCAGCTTAAGGCGGGGGAGAGACAATGAGCAGTTCTTC.

Only a few counts were recorded for this clonotype. CDR3 coding DNA: TGCAGCGTCGCCGGGGGGGTCGTAGGGCAGTTCTTC. This gives the protein CSVAGGVVGQFF. The chain links TRBV29-1 to TRBJ2-1, with 8 bases identical to TRBD2. This CDR3 region has 12 residues. Germline CDR1 is SQVTM and CDR2 is ANQGSEA. V gave up 6 bases and J gave up 12 bases; unmatched junction bases: 10.

This clonotype was recorded a few times. In DNA form, the CDR3 reads TGTGCCATCGGGGGTCTTGGTGCAGATACGCAGTATTTT. The encoded protein is CAIGGLGADTQYF. J is TRBJ2-3 and V is TRBV10-3; D may match TRBD1 or TRBD2 (5 bases each). This CDR3 has 13 residues. Germline CDR1 ENHRY, CDR2 SYGVKD. The germline V and J ends were trimmed by 8 bases and 4 bases, with 13 bases remaining between them.

The table lists this clonotype with a few counts. The chain joins TRBV20-1 to TRBJ1-2; D possibly corresponds to TRBD1 (5 bases). Per the germline V gene, CDR1 is DFQATT and CDR2 is SNEGSKA (reference sequence). The CDR3 has 14 residues. V shed 7 bases and J shed 4 bases, with 19 bases lying between them. The CDR3 nucleotides are TGCAGTGTTCCGGGCGGGGGAGAATTCTATGGCTACACCTTC. Amino acids: CSVPGGGEFYGYTF.

V gene TRBV6-5 combines with J gene TRBJ2-5; D may be TRBD2 (6 bases). There are 13 residues in the CDR3. Looked up from germline, CDR1 is MNHEY and CDR2 is SVGAGI. Trimming left V 6 bases short and J 6 bases short, with 14 bases between. Written as DNA, the CDR3 is TGTGCCAGCAGCACGACTAGAGCAAAGACCCAGTACTTC. This sequence encodes CASSTTRAKTQYF.